These 5 T cell receptor beta chains originate from one sample sequenced in a study of blood T cells in healthy people across ages. Then a second PCR, running about 6 to 12 cycles, was carried out with a sample-barcoded 5' primer and a J-beta primer mix. TCRdb re-derived calls from the 5' RACE reads in MiXCR, one entry per CDR3 protein. The sample contains about 580,000 distinct CDR3 sequences, 45% to 55% of which appear only once. The sequencing input was blood. These receptors came from a man older than 75 in good health.

This clonotype was counted between two and nine times. V usage is TRBV13 and J usage is TRBJ1-1; possibly TRBD1 for D (6 bases). V was trimmed by 4 bases and J by 0 bases, leaving 9 bases between them. The CDR3 contains 14 residues. Germline CDR1 reads PRHDT; CDR2 reads FYEKMQ (reference sequence). CDR3 coding DNA: TGTGCCAGCAGCTCGACAGGAATGAACACTGAAGCTTTCTTT. Its translation: CASSSTGMNTEAFF.

This clonotype was recorded at least ten times. The chain employs TRBV6-5 and TRBJ2-7, with TRBD1 matching 7 bases. The CDR3 loop spans 15 amino acids. Germline CDR1 and CDR2: MNHEY and SVGAGI. V dropped 3 bases and J dropped 2; count of bases not matched to a gene: 7. The DNA for the CDR3 is TGTGCCAGCAGTTATTCTAGGGACAGTGCCTACGAGCAGTACTTC. This sequence encodes CASSYSRDSAYEQYF.

This clonotype came up many times. The V and J genes are TRBV6-6 and TRBJ2-3; a weak D match, TRBD2 (7 bases). The CDR3 sequence is 14 residues long. Germline CDR1 MNHNY, CDR2 SVGAGI (reference sequence). V lost 10 bases to trimming and J lost 2 bases, with 16 bases between them. In DNA, the CDR3 is TGTGCCATACGGGGGGCCGTGGCCACAGATACGCAGTATTTT. Its protein is CAIRGAVATDTQYF.

The chain has TRBV29-1 and TRBJ2-1; D is undetermined. The V gene's germline CDR1 is SQVTM and CDR2 ANQGSEA. The CDR3 is made up of 14 amino acids. Trimming took off 8 bases at V and 0 bases at J, with 14 bases between the two ends. The CDR3 bases are TGCAGCACCCCAGCCGGATCCTCCTACAATGAGCAGTTCTTC. This translates into CSTPAGSSYNEQFF.

This clonotype was recorded many times. The V and J genes are TRBV7-9 and TRBJ2-1; 9 nucleotides line up with TRBD2. The CDR3 has 18 amino acids. The trim removed 4 bases at V and 7 bases at J, leaving 17 bases unmatched. The germline V gene has CDR1 SEHNR and CDR2 FQNEAQ (reference sequence). The CDR3: CASSSPTAGGWWVNEQFF. CDR3 sequence (DNA): TGTGCCAGCAGCTCTCCTACGGCGGGAGGGTGGTGGGTGAATGAGCAGTTCTTC.